This TCR beta chain was observed in a study of OX40 agonist ivuxolimab in advanced cancers. Study-level information: Patients were infused with ivuxolimab every 2 weeks at 0.01 to 10 mg/kg. Findings of the study overall: Blood T cells, both CD4+ and CD8+, expanded clonally by week 6 at 0.1 to 3.0 mg/kg. Antigen specificity remained undetermined for the expanded peripheral T cells. On average, a greater number of expanded clones characterised CD8+ T cells relative to CD4+.

The V end was cut by 2 bases, the J end by 0 bases, with 8 bases between. Germline CDR1 and CDR2: SNHLY and FYNNEI. There are 14 residues in the CDR3. As for this clone: Its target is not known.

Produced via immunoSEQ multiplex PCR; TCRdb's table is partial and in-frame only. The table has 79,000 or so clones, approximately 85% seen once. The sequences come from CD4+ or CD8+ T cells sorted from blood, collected in a trial of the OX40 agonist ivuxolimab. The chain joins TRBV2 to TRBJ2-7; TRBD1 might be the D (5 bases). This receptor was taken from an adult with an advanced solid tumor such as melanoma, head and neck, liver or kidney cancer. CDR3 DNA sequence: TGTGCCAGCAGTGAAAGGGGCAACTCCTACGAGCAGTACTTC. Translated, it gives CASSERGNSYEQYF.